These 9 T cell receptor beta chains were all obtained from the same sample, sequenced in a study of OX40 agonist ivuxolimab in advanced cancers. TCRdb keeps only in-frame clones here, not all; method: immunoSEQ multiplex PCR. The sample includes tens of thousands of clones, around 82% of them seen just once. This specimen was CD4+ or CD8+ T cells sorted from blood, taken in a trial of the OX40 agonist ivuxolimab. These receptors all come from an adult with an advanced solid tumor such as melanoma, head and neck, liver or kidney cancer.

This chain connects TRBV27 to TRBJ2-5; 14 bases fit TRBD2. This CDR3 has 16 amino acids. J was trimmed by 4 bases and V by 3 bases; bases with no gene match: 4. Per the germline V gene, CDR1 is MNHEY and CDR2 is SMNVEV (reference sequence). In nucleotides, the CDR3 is TGTGCCAGCAGTTTTGGGACTAGCGGGAGCGCAGAGACCCAGTACTTC. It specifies CASSFGTSGSAETQYF.

The CDR3 protein is CASSQDSWGSNTGELFF. CDR3 sequence (DNA): TGCGCCAGCAGCCAAGACTCCTGGGGGTCGAACACCGGGGAGCTGTTTTTT. The rearrangement links TRBV4-1 to TRBJ2-2; D possibly matches TRBD1 or TRBD2 (5 bases each). Germline V gene sequence: CDR1 MGHRA, CDR2 YSYEKL. Between the trimmed V and J ends, which lost 0 bases and 0 bases, there was a span of 11 bases. This CDR3 comprises 17 residues.

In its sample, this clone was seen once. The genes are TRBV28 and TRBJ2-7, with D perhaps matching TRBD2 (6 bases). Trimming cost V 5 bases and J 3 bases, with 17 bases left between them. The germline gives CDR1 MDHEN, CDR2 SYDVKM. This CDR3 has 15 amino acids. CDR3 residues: CASSQLGLRFYEQYF. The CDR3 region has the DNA TGTGCCAGCAGTCAATTAGGACTAAGGTTCTACGAGCAGTACTTC.

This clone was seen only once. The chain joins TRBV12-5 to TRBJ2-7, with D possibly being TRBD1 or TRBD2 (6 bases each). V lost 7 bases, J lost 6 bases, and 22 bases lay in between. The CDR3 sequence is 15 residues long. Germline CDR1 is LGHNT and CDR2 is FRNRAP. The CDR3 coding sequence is TGTGCTAGTGCCTTCGCCGGGGGCGGGACGGGCGAGCAGTACTTC. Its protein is CASAFAGGGTGEQYF. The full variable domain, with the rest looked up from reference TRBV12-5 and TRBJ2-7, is DARVTQTPRHKVTEMGQEVTMRCQPILGHNTVFWYRQTMMQGLELLAYFRNRAPLDDSGMPKDRFSAEMPDATLATLKIQPSEPRDSAVYFCASAFAGGGTGEQYFGPGTRLTVT.

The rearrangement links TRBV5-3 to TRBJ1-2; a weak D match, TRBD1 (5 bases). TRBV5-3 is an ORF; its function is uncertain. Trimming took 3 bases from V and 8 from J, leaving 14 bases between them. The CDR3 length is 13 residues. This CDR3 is CARSYGRVKGYTF. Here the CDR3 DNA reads TGTGCCAGAAGCTACGGCAGGGTGAAGGGCTACACCTTC.

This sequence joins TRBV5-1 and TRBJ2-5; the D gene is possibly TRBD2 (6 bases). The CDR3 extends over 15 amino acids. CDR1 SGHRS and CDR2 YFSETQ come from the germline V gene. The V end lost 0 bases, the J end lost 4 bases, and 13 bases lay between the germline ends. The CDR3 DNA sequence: TGCGCCAGCAGCTTGGCGGGACGGGAGTCAGAGACCCAGTACTTC. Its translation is CASSLAGRESETQYF.

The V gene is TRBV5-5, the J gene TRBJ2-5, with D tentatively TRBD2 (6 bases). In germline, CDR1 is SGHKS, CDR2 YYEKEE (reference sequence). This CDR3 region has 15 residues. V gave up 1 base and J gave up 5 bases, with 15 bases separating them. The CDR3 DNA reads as TGTGCCAGCAGCTTGCTTGGCGGGATTGGGGAGACCCAGTACTTC. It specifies CASSLLGGIGETQYF.

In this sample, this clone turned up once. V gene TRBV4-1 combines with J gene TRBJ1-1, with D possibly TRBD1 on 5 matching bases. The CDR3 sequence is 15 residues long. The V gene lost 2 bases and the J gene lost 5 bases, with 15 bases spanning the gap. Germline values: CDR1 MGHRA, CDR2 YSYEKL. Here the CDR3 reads CASSQLGGGWTEAFF. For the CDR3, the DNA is TGCGCCAGCAGCCAATTGGGTGGGGGGTGGACTGAAGCTTTCTTT.

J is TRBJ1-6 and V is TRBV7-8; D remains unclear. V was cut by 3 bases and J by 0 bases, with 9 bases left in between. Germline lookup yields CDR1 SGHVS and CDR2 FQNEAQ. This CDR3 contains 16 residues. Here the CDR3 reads CASSLTGSSYNSPLHF. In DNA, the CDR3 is TGTGCCAGCAGCTTGACGGGGAGCTCCTATAATTCACCCCTCCACTTT. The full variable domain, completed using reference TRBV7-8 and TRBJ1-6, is GAGVSQSPRYKVAKRGQDVALRCDPISGHVSLFWYQQALGQGPEFLTYFQNEAQLDKSGLPSDRFFAERPEGSVSTLKIQRTQQEDSAVYLCASSLTGSSYNSPLHFGNGTRLTVT.